This entry lists 27 T cell receptor beta chains sequenced from one sample in a study of human T cells and chemical hapten exposure. TCRdb re-called the RACE reads through MiXCR, storing one row per CDR3 protein. This sample has 270,000 or so distinct CDR3 sequences, with 7.7% found just once. Time point here: pre-sensitization, week 0. Noted treatment: therapeutic diphenylcyclopropenone sensitization with weekly scalp DPC. The source was whole blood, collected in connection with sensitization to the hapten diphenylcyclopropenone (DPC). The receptors originated from a young man with alopecia areata. Some clones in this sample may be carry-over from other donors' samples.

This clonotype was detected only a few times. V gene TRBV27 combines with J gene TRBJ2-3; D is uncertain. V shed 10 bases and J shed 1 base, with 3 bases lying between them. There are 10 residues in the CDR3. From germline, CDR1 is MNHEY and CDR2 SMNVEV (reference sequence). The CDR3 DNA sequence: TGTGCCACCCGCACAGATACGCAGTATTTT. It encodes CATRTDTQYF.

The chain is built from TRBV7-9 and TRBJ2-3; no clear D gene. This CDR3 region has 12 residues. Germline CDR1 reads SEHNR; CDR2 reads FQNEAQ (reference sequence). The V gene lost 5 bases and the J gene lost 1 base, with 4 bases spanning the gap. The CDR3 protein is CASSARTDTQYF. In DNA form, the CDR3 reads TGTGCCAGCAGCGCACGCACAGATACGCAGTATTTT. Looking up the rest from reference TRBV7-9 and TRBJ2-3 gives the full variable domain: DTGVSQNPRHKITKRGQNVTFRCDPISEHNRLYWYRQTLGQGPEFLTYFQNEAQLEKSRLLSDRFSAERPKGSFSTLEIQRTEQGDSAMYLCASSARTDTQYFGPGTRLTVL.

This clonotype has a handful of counts. The rearrangement joins TRBV10-3 to TRBJ2-7; 7 bases line up with TRBD1. The ends lost 10 bases at V and 3 bases at J; junction bases unmatched: 12. Germline CDR1 reads ENHRY; CDR2 reads SYGVKD. The CDR3 is 14 residues long. CDR3 coding DNA: TGTGCCACCCGGCAACAGGGGACCCGCTACGAGCAGTACTTC. It translates to CATRQQGTRYEQYF.

At least ten counts were recorded for this clonotype. The chain uses TRBV27 and TRBJ1-6; D is undetermined. The germline V and J ends were trimmed by 6 bases and 13 bases, with 19 bases remaining between them. The germline V gene has CDR1 MNHEY and CDR2 SMNVEV (reference sequence). The CDR3 spans 14 residues. The CDR3: CASSQTRIVDPLHF. The CDR3 DNA sequence: TGTGCCAGCAGCCAGACTCGGATTGTTGATCCCCTCCACTTT.

A few counts support this clonotype. The chain has TRBV2 and TRBJ1-4; D gene unclear. The CDR3 consists of 14 residues. The V gene lost 1 base and the J gene lost 8 bases, with 11 bases spanning the gap. Germline CDR1 and CDR2: SNHLY and FYNNEI. The CDR3 region has the DNA TGTGCCAGCAGTGAAGTAATGGGTCAGGAAAAACTGTTTTTT. Translated, it gives CASSEVMGQEKLFF.

This clonotype occurred a few times. The gene calls are TRBV12-3 or TRBV12-4 and TRBJ1-1; 7 bases align to TRBD1. The CDR3 is 14 residues long. The V gene end was trimmed by 5 bases and the J gene end by 4 bases; junction bases not matched to a gene: 7. The CDR3 bases are TGTGCCAGCAGTGAACAGGGGTTGATCACTGAAGCTTTCTTT. It encodes CASSEQGLITEAFF.

This clonotype has just a few counts. V and J are TRBV14 and TRBJ2-5; D remains unclear. The CDR3 sequence is 12 residues long. Germline CDR1 SGHDN, CDR2 FVKESK. V gave up 3 bases and J gave up 0 bases, with 2 bases separating them. CDR3 bases: TGTGCCAGCAGCCATTACCAAGAGACCCAGTACTTC. Translated: CASSHYQETQYF.

This clonotype occurred a few times. The V gene is TRBV28, the J gene TRBJ1-4; 8 bases fit TRBD1. The germline V gene has CDR1 MDHEN and CDR2 SYDVKM. The length of the CDR3 is 13 residues. The J segment lost 8 bases and the V segment lost 5 bases, leaving 4 bases of the junction unmatched. The CDR3: CASSGGQGEKLFF. Written as DNA, the CDR3 is TGTGCCAGCAGTGGCGGACAGGGCGAAAAACTGTTTTTT.

Many counts were recorded for this clonotype. The J gene is TRBJ1-1, the V gene TRBV2, with D unclear. In germline, CDR1 is SNHLY, CDR2 FYNNEI. This CDR3 spans 13 amino acids. V was pared by 1 base and J by 4 bases, with 7 bases between. CDR3 DNA: TGTGCCAGCAGTGAAGATTTGGCCACTGAAGCTTTCTTT. This encodes CASSEDLATEAFF.

The rearrangement links TRBV12-3 or TRBV12-4 to TRBJ1-5; no reliable D call. The CDR3 has 14 residues. Trimming took off 5 bases at V and 4 bases at J, with 12 bases between the two ends. The CDR3 here is CASSTPGSNQPQHF. The DNA of the CDR3 is TGTGCCAGCAGTACCCCTGGGTCGAATCAGCCCCAGCATTTT.

This clonotype came up many times. The chain combines TRBV7-2 with TRBJ1-5, with a tentative D call TRBD1 (6 bases). Between the trimmed V and J ends, which lost 4 bases and 9 bases, there was a span of 13 bases. This CDR3 is built from 13 residues. The V gene's germline CDR1 is SGHTA and CDR2 FQGNSA. In nucleotides, the CDR3 is TGTGCCAGCAGCTCCTACGGGGGCGTGCCCCAGCATTTT. Encoded protein: CASSSYGGVPQHF.

This chain links TRBV28 with TRBJ1-1; weak D call: TRBD1 (6 bases). Germline values: CDR1 MDHEN, CDR2 SYDVKM. V was pared by 3 bases and J by 9 bases, with 14 bases between. This CDR3 has 13 residues. The CDR3 region is CASSFPGQTKAFF. The CDR3 DNA follows: TGTGCCAGCAGTTTCCCCGGACAGACTAAAGCTTTCTTT.

This clonotype has just a few counts. The rearrangement uses TRBV6-6 and TRBJ1-1; 7 bases map to TRBD1. The CDR3 sequence is 14 residues long. With V trimmed by 2 bases and J by 4 bases, 4 bases remained unmatched. Germline CDR1 and CDR2: MNHNY and SVGAGI (reference sequence). The CDR3 DNA sequence: TGTGCCAGCAGTTACGCGACAGGGAGCACTGAAGCTTTCTTT. Protein product: CASSYATGSTEAFF.

This clonotype showed up just a few times. The chain's CDR3 is CASSLGHAAGAFF. The DNA for the CDR3 is TGTGCCAGCAGCCTAGGACACGCCGCGGGAGCTTTCTTT. The chain carries TRBV7-9 and TRBJ1-1, with a tentative D call TRBD1 (5 bases). This CDR3 contains 13 residues. Per germline, CDR1 SEHNR and CDR2 FQNEAQ (reference sequence). Trimming shortened V by 5 bases and J by 10 bases, and 17 bases separated the two germline ends.

At least ten counts were recorded for this clonotype. This chain joins TRBV6-5 and TRBJ2-6; perhaps D is TRBD1 or TRBD2 (5 bases each). V shed 2 bases and J shed 0 bases, with 5 bases lying between them. This CDR3 spans 15 amino acids. Germline V gene sequence: CDR1 MNHEY, CDR2 SVGAGI. The DNA for the CDR3 is TGTGCCAGCAGTTACGGGGGCTCTGGGGCCAACGTCCTGACTTTC. Translated, it gives CASSYGGSGANVLTF.

CDR3 sequence reads: CASSLWEGYTF. In nucleotides, the CDR3 is TGTGCCAGCAGCTTGTGGGAAGGCTACACCTTC. The rearrangement joins TRBV7-9 to TRBJ1-2; D is unclear. Trimming stripped 3 bases from V and 8 bases from J, with 7 bases between. Germline CDR1 reads SEHNR; CDR2 reads FQNEAQ (reference sequence). CDR3 size: 11 residues.

This rearrangement joins TRBV12-3 or TRBV12-4 to TRBJ1-6; D not certain. The CDR3 consists of 12 residues. DNA of the CDR3: TGTGTCAGTCGGAGGCTGGGTTCACCCCTCCACTTT. It is translated as CVSRRLGSPLHF.

This clonotype was observed at least ten times. The chain has TRBV10-3 and TRBJ1-1, with D maybe TRBD1 (5 bases). CDR3 length: 14 amino acids. V was cut by 4 bases and J by 3 bases, with 12 bases left in between. CDR1 and CDR2 (germline): ENHRY, SYGVKD. The CDR3 DNA reads TGTGCCATCAGTGTGGGGGGGTCCGACACTGAAGCTTTCTTT. This codes for CAISVGGSDTEAFF.

This clonotype was seen a few times. The chain joins TRBV7-2 to TRBJ2-5; TRBD2 matches at 7 bases. CDR3 size: 15 residues. CDR1 and CDR2 from the germline V gene are SGHTA and FQGNSA. With 5 bases clipped from V and 5 bases from J, the junction kept 11 bases outside the gene matches. CDR3: CASSPRGWGKETQYF. The CDR3 DNA reads as TGTGCCAGCAGCCCGCGGGGGTGGGGGAAGGAGACCCAGTACTTC. The full variable domain, rest sourced from reference TRBV7-2 and TRBJ2-5, is GAGVSQSPSNKVTEKGKDVELRCDPISGHTALYWYRQSLGQGLEFLIYFQGNSAPDKSGLPSDRFSAERTGGSVSTLTIQRTQQEDSAVYLCASSPRGWGKETQYFGPGTRLLVL.

This clonotype was seen many times. The chain employs TRBV7-9 and TRBJ1-1; D gene ambiguous. CDR1 is SEHNR and CDR2 is FQNEAQ in the germline V gene (reference sequence). V dropped 2 bases and J dropped 2 bases, with 3 bases sitting between them. This CDR3 is built from 12 residues. This CDR3 reads CASSLINTEAFF. CDR3 nucleotide sequence: TGTGCCAGCAGCTTAATAAACACTGAAGCTTTCTTT.

The V and J genes are TRBV20-1 and TRBJ2-1, with TRBD1 matching 9 bases. In germline, CDR1 is DFQATT, CDR2 SNEGSKA (reference sequence). The CDR3 is 15 residues long. J was trimmed by 5 bases and V by 3 bases; bases with no gene match: 8. CDR3 coding DNA: TGCAGTGCTAGTTCCGGGACAGGGATAAACAATGAGCAGTTCTTC. Translated, it gives CSASSGTGINNEQFF.

At least ten counts were recorded for this clonotype. The chain has TRBV4-1 and TRBJ1-1; 7 bases align to TRBD1. Unmatched junction bases numbered 3, after V lost 0 bases and J lost 5 bases. The germline V gene has CDR1 MGHRA and CDR2 YSYEKL. The CDR3 spans 14 residues. DNA of the CDR3: TGCGCCAGCAGCCAAGAGACAGGGTGGACTGAAGCTTTCTTT. This sequence encodes CASSQETGWTEAFF.

The rearrangement joins TRBV2 to TRBJ2-6; TRBD1 might be the D (5 bases). The germline V gene encodes CDR1 SNHLY and CDR2 FYNNEI. Trimming took off 7 bases at V and 4 bases at J, with 11 bases between the two ends. CDR3 size: 14 residues. CDR3 region: CASMAREGANVLTF. The DNA for the CDR3 is TGTGCCAGCATGGCCAGGGAAGGGGCCAACGTCCTGACTTTC. Full variable domain (rest looked up from reference TRBV2 and TRBJ2-6): EPEVTQTPSHQVTQMGQEVILRCVPISNHLYFYWYRQILGQKVEFLVSFYNNEISEKSEIFDDQFSVERPDGSNFTLKIRSTKLEDSAMYFCASMAREGANVLTFGAGSRLTVL.

The sample holds many counts of this clonotype. The chain's CDR3 is CASSLVGGTGGEKLFF. The CDR3 coding sequence is TGTGCCAGCAGCTTAGTTGGCGGGACAGGGGGCGAAAAACTGTTTTTT. The chain combines TRBV7-2 with TRBJ1-4, with 12 bases identical to TRBD1. Germline V gene data show CDR1 as SGHTA and CDR2 as FQGNSA. The junction had 5 bases not matched to a gene; V was cut back by 1 base and J by 8 bases. This CDR3 is 16 amino acids long.

This clonotype was detected a few times. The chain couples TRBV5-4 to TRBJ2-2; D is perhaps TRBD1 (6 bases). Trimming stripped 0 bases from V and 4 bases from J, with 10 bases between. Per germline, CDR1 SGHNT and CDR2 YYREEE (reference sequence). This CDR3 spans 15 amino acids. The CDR3 is CASSLDRAGTGELFF. For the CDR3, the DNA is TGTGCCAGCAGCTTGGACAGGGCAGGCACCGGGGAGCTGTTTTTT.

This chain joins TRBV5-6 and TRBJ1-1; tentative D call: TRBD1 (6 bases). With 0 bases removed from V and 5 bases from J, the gap between germline ends came to 17 bases. The CDR3 is 16 amino acids. Germline CDR1 SGHDT, CDR2 YYEEEE. Here the CDR3 reads CASSLAQGRGSTEAFF. The CDR3 coding sequence is TGTGCCAGCAGCTTGGCCCAGGGGCGGGGGTCAACTGAAGCTTTCTTT.

This clonotype has more than one count but fewer than ten. The chain uses TRBV5-4 and TRBJ1-6, with TRBD1 identical over 7 bases. There are 15 residues in the CDR3. The germline gives CDR1 SGHNT, CDR2 YYREEE (reference sequence). With V trimmed by 0 bases and J by 9 bases, 6 bases remained unmatched. The CDR3 protein is CASSLEGASRSPLHF. In DNA, the CDR3 is TGTGCCAGCAGCTTGGAGGGGGCCTCCCGTTCACCCCTCCACTTT.